Listed below are T cell receptor beta chains from one sample, sequenced in a study of blood T cell repertoires in COVID-19. The data were produced by immunoSEQ multiplex PCR, yet TCRdb's version contains in-frame clones alone and is incomplete. The sample records about 65,000 clones, approximately 93% being singletons. The sequenced material came from peripheral blood. All receptors come from a man between 65 and 85 years old with active COVID-19. Each CDR3 is given with its conserved first and last residue. D genes are given only for firm matches. Only part of the rows carry a size: once, few, many, or a class if the clone is expanded.

NA	TRBJ1-1	TRBV19	TRBD1	CASSGQGAGTEAFF	TGTGCCAGTAGTGGGCAGGGGGCTGGCACTGAAGCTTTCTTT
NA	TRBJ1-6	TRBV10-3	TRBD1	CAISESRTEGAHNSPLHF	TGTGCCATCAGTGAGTCCCGGACAGAGGGGGCGCATAATTCACCCCTCCACTTT
NA	TRBJ1-3	TRBV11-3	NA	CASSSEAGRALSGNTIYF	TGTGCCAGCAGCTCCGAGGCGGGACGCGCGCTCTCTGGAAACACCATATATTTT
NA	TRBJ2-7	TRBV7-2	TRBD1	CASSPPGQPYEQYF	TGTGCCAGCAGCCCCCCGGGACAGCCCTACGAGCAGTACTTC
few	TRBJ1-1	TRBV3-1/TRBV3-2	NA	CASSQETALGRLNTEAFF	TGTGCCAGCAGCCAAGAGACGGCCCTTGGCAGGTTGAACACTGAAGCTTTCTTT
NA	TRBJ2-3	TRBV7-3	NA	CASSLNPGRLGDTQYF	TGTGCCAGCAGCTTAAACCCCGGGAGACTTGGAGATACGCAGTATTTT
few	TRBJ2-3	TRBV9	TRBD2	CASSAAGGRVDTQYF	TGTGCCAGCAGCGCCGCGGGGGGCCGGGTAGATACGCAGTATTTT
once	TRBJ2-7	TRBV3-1/TRBV3-2	TRBD1	CASSRGTGRSYEQYF	TGTGCCAGCAGCCGTGGGACAGGGAGATCCTACGAGCAGTACTTC
NA	TRBJ1-1	TRBV9	TRBD1	CASSAPRGGQGRKAFF	TGTGCCAGCAGCGCCCCCCGGGGGGGACAGGGCCGAAAAGCTTTCTTT
NA	TRBJ1-6	TRBV7-2	TRBD1	CASSRTGTGYNSPLHF	TGTGCCAGCAGCAGAACCGGGACAGGGTATAATTCACCCCTCCACTTT
NA	TRBJ1-1	TRBV23-1	NA	CASSPSDTEAFF	TGCGCCAGCAGTCCGTCAGACACTGAAGCTTTCTTT
NA	TRBJ2-4	TRBV10-3	TRBD2	CAISESLAGRVNIQYF	TGTGCCATCAGTGAGTCCCTAGCGGGCCGCGTAAACATTCAGTACTTC
NA	TRBJ2-5	TRBV3-1/TRBV3-2	TRBD1	CASSQDAYRGETQYF	TGTGCCAGCAGCCAAGACGCTTACAGGGGGGAGACCCAGTACTTC
NA	TRBJ2-5	TRBV6-6	NA	CASSYIETQYF	TGTGCCAGCAGTTATATAGAGACCCAGTACTTC
NA	TRBJ2-5	TRBV10-1	TRBD1	CASSRGSMETQYF	TGCGCCAGCAGCAGGGGGAGCATGGAGACCCAGTACTTC
NA	TRBJ2-1	TRBV29-1	TRBD1	CSVGRTGGRNEQFF	TGCAGCGTTGGAAGGACAGGCGGGCGGAATGAGCAGTTCTTC
NA	TRBJ1-2	TRBV5-4	TRBD1	CASRGQGAYSYGYTF	TGTGCCAGCAGAGGACAGGGGGCTTACAGCTATGGCTACACCTTC
NA	TRBJ1-2	TRBV2	TRBD1	CASRDRGTNYGYTF	TGTGCCAGCAGGGACAGGGGTACTAACTATGGCTACACCTTC
NA	TRBJ1-5	TRBV29-1	NA	CSVEDGVSAQHF	TGCAGCGTTGAAGATGGAGTATCAGCCCAGCATTTT
NA	TRBJ1-2	TRBV5-1	NA	CASTPNPGYQWNYGYTF	TGCGCCAGCACACCCAATCCGGGATACCAATGGAACTATGGCTACACCTTC
NA	TRBJ1-2	TRBV18	NA	CASSPTTGTYGYTF	TGTGCCAGCTCACCCACTACAGGGACCTATGGCTACACCTTC
once	TRBJ2-5	TRBV7-7	NA	CASSLASGFWETQYF	TGTGCCAGCAGCTTAGCGTCAGGGTTTTGGGAGACCCAGTACTTC
once	TRBJ2-7	TRBV4-3	TRBD1	CASSQARGQVDEQYF	TGCGCCAGCAGCCAAGCCAGGGGGCAGGTTGACGAGCAGTACTTC
medium-sized	TRBJ2-2	TRBV5-3	TRBD1	CARRTGGWGGELFF	TGTGCCAGAAGGACAGGGGGCTGGGGCGGGGAGCTGTTTTTT